These 23 T cell receptor beta chains originate from one sample sequenced in a study of HIV-infected patients and healthy controls. TCRdb called the 5' RACE reads again in MiXCR, with one record for every CDR3 protein. The sample holds tens of thousands of distinct CDR3 sequences, 19% seen once. Sequencing input: CD4+ T cells from blood. These TCRs come from a human donor in good health.

The J gene is TRBJ1-1, the V gene TRBV2; the D is unclear. The CDR3 extends over 11 amino acids. The V gene's germline CDR1 is SNHLY and CDR2 FYNNEI. V gave up 6 bases and J gave up 1 base, with 3 bases separating them. The CDR3 loop is CASSKNTEAFF. The CDR3 bases are TGTGCCAGCAGCAAGAACACTGAAGCTTTCTTT. The full variable domain, rest sourced from reference TRBV2 and TRBJ1-1, is EPEVTQTPSHQVTQMGQEVILRCVPISNHLYFYWYRQILGQKVEFLVSFYNNEISEKSEIFDDQFSVERPDGSNFTLKIRSTKLEDSAMYFCASSKNTEAFFGQGTRLTVV.

The genes are TRBV2 and TRBJ1-1; tentative D call: TRBD1 (6 bases). Germline V gene lookup returns CDR1 SNHLY and CDR2 FYNNEI. V was cut by 6 bases and J by 5 bases, with 19 bases left in between. This CDR3 has 15 residues. As DNA, the CDR3 is TGTGCCAGCAGGTCTGGGGGGGGGGCAGGGACTGAAGCTTTCTTT. Translating it yields CASRSGGGAGTEAFF.

This clonotype was found many times. This chain links TRBV7-2 with TRBJ1-5; TRBD1 might be the D (5 bases). This CDR3 region has 15 residues. The V gene lost 5 bases and the J gene lost 4 bases, with 15 bases spanning the gap. Germline-derived CDR1 and CDR2 are SGHTA and FQGNSA. CDR3: CASSQWGSENQPQHF. The CDR3 nucleotides read TGTGCCAGCAGCCAGTGGGGCTCTGAAAATCAGCCCCAGCATTTT.

This clonotype is labeled medium-sized. The chain carries TRBV2 and TRBJ1-2; D possibly corresponds to TRBD1 (6 bases). The V gene's germline CDR1 is SNHLY and CDR2 FYNNEI. V was shortened by 1 base and J by 5 bases, with 14 bases between the two germline ends. This CDR3 has 15 amino acids. The CDR3 here is CASSEVIGQGYGYTF. CDR3 DNA: TGTGCCAGCAGTGAAGTTATCGGGCAGGGGTATGGCTACACCTTC.

This chain connects TRBV7-2 to TRBJ2-1, with 9 bases matching TRBD2. V was pared by 6 bases and J by 6 bases, with 9 bases of the junction left unmatched. The germline gives CDR1 SGHTA, CDR2 FQGNSA. The CDR3 runs to 15 residues. CDR3 sequence (DNA): TGTGCCAGCAGGGACGGGACTAGCAGCGTCAATGAGCAGTTCTTC. This translates into CASRDGTSSVNEQFF.

As regards this clonotype: A much larger clone is a single base away; this may be a read error. The chain couples TRBV25-1 to TRBJ2-7, with 7 positions matching TRBD2. With V trimmed by 7 bases and J by 1 base, 10 bases remained unmatched. The CDR3 totals 15 residues. Germline lookup yields CDR1 MGHDK and CDR2 SYGVNS. The CDR3 region is CASTRPGGSSYEQYF. Here the CDR3 DNA reads TGTGCCAGCACCAGACCGGGGGGATCTTCCTACGAGCAGTACTTC.

The V call is TRBV18, the J call TRBJ2-1; D is tentatively TRBD1 or TRBD2 (5 bases each). CDR3 length equals 15 residues. CDR1 is KGHSH and CDR2 is LQKENI in the germline V gene. V was shortened by 3 bases and J by 9 bases, with 18 bases between the two germline ends. CDR3 DNA sequence: TGTGCCAGCTCACCCGGCAGGGTGATACGGGGTGAGCAGTTCTTC. Protein sequence: CASSPGRVIRGEQFF.

V is TRBV20-1 and J is TRBJ1-5; no definite D call. CDR1 and CDR2 from the germline V gene are DFQATT and SNEGSKA (reference sequence). The CDR3 extends over 15 amino acids. Trimming stripped 4 bases from V and 2 bases from J, with 15 bases between. The CDR3 spells CSATRPGGGNQPQHF. For the CDR3, the DNA is TGCAGTGCTACCCGCCCGGGTGGCGGCAATCAGCCCCAGCATTTT.

The chain has TRBV12-3 or TRBV12-4 and TRBJ2-3; 9 bases align to TRBD2. Losses at the gene ends were 3 bases for V and 6 bases for J; bases not matched to a gene: 10. The CDR3 totals 16 residues. This CDR3 is CASSFGFSSGKDTQYF. The CDR3 coding sequence is TGTGCCAGCAGTTTCGGGTTCTCTAGCGGGAAGGATACGCAGTATTTT.

This clonotype came up many times. The V gene is TRBV12-5, the J gene TRBJ1-5, with D possibly TRBD1 on 5 matching bases. The CDR3 is made up of 16 amino acids. The V end was cut by 4 bases, the J end by 6 bases, with 19 bases between. Germline V gene sequence: CDR1 LGHNT, CDR2 FRNRAP. The CDR3 DNA is TGTGCTAGTGGTTCACGAGAACTCGGGGCGGTTCAGCCCCAGCATTTT. Protein sequence: CASGSRELGAVQPQHF.

CDR3 in DNA: TGTGCCAGCAGTACTCAGGCGCCCAATCAGCCCCAGCATTTT. Translated, it gives CASSTQAPNQPQHF. The chain combines TRBV12-3 or TRBV12-4 with TRBJ1-5, with D hard to call. The V gene lost 5 bases and the J gene lost 3 bases, with 11 bases spanning the gap. The CDR3 is 14 residues long.

This clonotype came up a few times. The genes are TRBV7-9 and TRBJ2-1; a weak D match, TRBD2 (5 bases). In germline, CDR1 is SEHNR, CDR2 FQNEAQ (reference sequence). The CDR3 spans 12 residues. V lost 0 bases and J 12 bases, leaving 9 bases between the germline ends. This CDR3 is CASSLARLSQFF. CDR3 in DNA: TGTGCCAGCAGCTTAGCCAGACTATCGCAGTTCTTC. Full variable domain (outside the CDR3, taken from reference TRBV7-9 and TRBJ2-1): DTGVSQNPRHKITKRGQNVTFRCDPISEHNRLYWYRQTLGQGPEFLTYFQNEAQLEKSRLLSDRFSAERPKGSFSTLEIQRTEQGDSAMYLCASSLARLSQFFGPGTRLTVL.

The chain employs TRBV20-1 and TRBJ2-7; maybe TRBD1 (5 bases). CDR3 length: 13 residues. Germline-derived CDR1 and CDR2 are DFQATT and SNEGSKA (reference sequence). V lost 0 bases and J lost 3, with 9 bases in between. CDR3 residues: CSARDLQDYEQYF. The DNA of the CDR3 is TGCAGTGCTAGAGATTTACAGGACTACGAGCAGTACTTC.

This clonotype was seen many times. This chain connects TRBV25-1 to TRBJ2-5; D perhaps matches TRBD2 (6 bases). Trimming pared 2 bases from V and 2 bases from J, leaving 21 bases between. The CDR3 has 18 amino acids. CDR1 and CDR2 (germline): MGHDK, SYGVNS. The CDR3 loop is CASSEKPDSGGIQETQYF. As DNA, the CDR3 is TGTGCCAGCAGTGAAAAACCCGACAGCGGAGGGATACAAGAGACCCAGTACTTC.

V gene TRBV11-3 combines with J gene TRBJ2-7; 8 positions match TRBD1. This CDR3 comprises 16 residues. V lost 0 bases, J lost 1 base, and 5 bases stayed unmatched. Germline V CDR1 and CDR2: SGHNT, YENEEA. CDR3 sequence (DNA): TGTGCCAGCAGCTTAGAGAGAGGACAGGGTTCCTACGAGCAGTACTTC. Its translation: CASSLERGQGSYEQYF.

This clonotype was seen many times. V is TRBV29-1 and J is TRBJ1-1; D remains unclear. This CDR3 spans 12 amino acids. The germline V gene has CDR1 SQVTM and CDR2 ANQGSEA. Trimming shortened V by 4 bases and J by 4 bases, and 10 bases separated the two germline ends. The CDR3 DNA reads as TGCAGCGTTGTCCCGCCGGGCACTGAAGCTTTCTTT. It specifies CSVVPPGTEAFF.

CDR3 sequence (DNA): TGTGCCAGCAGCTTAGCTTCCGGACAGGGGTCCTACGAGCAGTACTTC. It yields the protein CASSLASGQGSYEQYF. The V and J genes are TRBV7-9 and TRBJ2-7; 9 nucleotides match TRBD1. This CDR3 is built from 16 residues. V was pared by 0 bases and J by 1 base, with 4 bases of the junction left unmatched. Germline-derived CDR1 and CDR2 are SEHNR and FQNEAQ (reference sequence).

This clonotype was found many times. This sequence joins TRBV5-6 and TRBJ1-2, with TRBD1 matching over 9 bases. This CDR3 has 14 residues. V dropped 7 bases and J dropped 4; count of bases not matched to a gene: 8. The V gene's germline CDR1 is SGHDT and CDR2 YYEEEE. CDR3 residues: CASRGTGSPYGYTF. CDR3 DNA sequence: TGTGCCAGCCGCGGGACAGGGTCTCCCTATGGCTACACCTTC.

The chain is built from TRBV5-1 and TRBJ1-1, with D possibly being TRBD1 (6 bases). CDR3 size: 17 residues. V was shortened by 3 bases and J by 1 base, with 19 bases between the two germline ends. Germline V gives CDR1 SGHRS, CDR2 YFSETQ. The CDR3 region is CASSSGRGQGSNTEAFF. The CDR3 DNA sequence: TGCGCCAGCAGCTCGGGCCGGGGTCAGGGGTCGAACACTGAAGCTTTCTTT.

This clonotype was detected only a few times. The chain joins TRBV7-2 to TRBJ2-3; D ambiguous. The CDR3 sequence is 16 residues long. The V end lost 5 bases, the J end lost 1 base, and 16 bases lay between the germline ends. CDR1 is SGHTA, CDR2 FQGNSA, per germline. In DNA, the CDR3 is TGTGCCAGCAGCCAACCTAGTTTAAGGCGCACAGATACGCAGTATTTT. Translating it yields CASSQPSLRRTDTQYF.

The V call is TRBV18, the J call TRBJ1-5; TRBD1 might be the D (5 bases). The CDR3 is 13 amino acids. Germline values: CDR1 KGHSH, CDR2 LQKENI. Trimming removed 2 bases at V and 3 bases at J, with 5 bases between. CDR3 DNA: TGTGCCAGCTCACCAGGGGCCAATCAGCCCCAGCATTTT. The encoded protein is CASSPGANQPQHF.

The J gene is TRBJ1-1, the V gene TRBV5-6; D unclear. From germline, CDR1 is SGHDT and CDR2 YYEEEE. The CDR3 contains 15 residues. The ends were cut back, 4 bases at V and 0 bases at J, with 13 bases in the middle. DNA of the CDR3: TGTGCCAGCAGCGTTGGCAGACTGCTGAACACTGAAGCTTTCTTT. Its protein is CASSVGRLLNTEAFF.

This clonotype was seen ten or more times. In DNA, the CDR3 is TGTGCCAGCAGTCCTACCGTTCGCAGGGGTGATGGCTACACCTTC. Translating gives CASSPTVRRGDGYTF. The chain recombines TRBV6-2 or TRBV6-3 with TRBJ1-2; possibly TRBD1 for D (6 bases). This CDR3 has 15 residues. Germline CDR1 reads MNHEY; CDR2 reads SVGEGT. The V and J ends lost 5 bases and 6 bases respectively, with 19 bases between them.